This T cell receptor beta chain originates from a study of CD8 T cells in Susac syndrome. Germline CDR1 is SGHTA and CDR2 is FQGNSA. This CDR3 has 14 residues. The V and J ends lost 4 bases and 4 bases respectively, with 13 bases between them. It was with random hexamers that about 0.45 to 1 ug RNA was reverse transcribed. The amplification used immunoSEQ multiplex PCR on TCR beta CDR3; it spanned 54 Vbeta and 13 Jbeta. TCRdb re-called the immunoSEQ multiplex PCR reads with MiXCR, one entry per CDR3 protein. The sample records 300,000 to 350,000 distinct CDR3 sequences, approximately 90% being singletons. Negative isolation was used for CD8+ and CD4+ T cells and FACS enrichment for TEMRA cells.

The chain carries TRBV7-2 and TRBJ2-5; possibly TRBD1 for D (5 bases). The source material was CD4+ T cells from PBMCs. This clonotype was obtained from a human donor with multiple sclerosis. The CDR3 protein is CASSSPTERETQYF. CDR3 bases: TGTGCCAGCAGCTCGCCGACAGAGAGAGAGACCCAGTACTTC.